This T cell receptor beta chain is from a study of CD8 T cells in Susac syndrome (dated by TCRdb to about 2019). Context from the whole study: Whether CD8+ T cell activation and differentiation in Susac syndrome was antigen driven was tested using repertoire sequencing. Overall study results and their limits: The study acknowledged that relatively few individuals were included in the TCR sequencing and HLA analysis.

High-throughput TCR beta sequencing profiled peripheral blood CD8+ and CD4+ T cells from healthy donors, Susac syndrome patients and multiple sclerosis patients. The multiple sclerosis controls were treatment-naive patients whose relapsing-remitting disease, either stable or active, fulfilled the revised McDonald criteria. Bulk CD8+ and CD4+ T cells were purified by magnetic negative isolation, while CD8+ TEMRA cells were enriched using FACS. Blood was drawn into EDTA tubes, processed within 24 hours, and PBMCs were isolated by density gradient centrifugation. PBMCs destined for TCR sequencing were cryopreserved in liquid nitrogen and later thawed in a 37 °C water bath. The sorted or isolated CD4+, CD8+ and CD8+ TEMRA cells reached a purity of at least 90%. CDR1 KGHDR and CDR2 SFDVKD are derived from the germline V gene. From cysteine to phenylalanine, the CDR3 is 16 amino acids long. The read is trimmed to its CDR3 DNA, 48 bases read in frame from base 1. At the junction V is shortened by 5 bases and J by 3 bases; bases outside the gene matches: 10.

Turning to this clonotype: Its specific antigen is unknown. No base-level quality is on record; no much larger clone is a single base apart.

RNA was extracted with the RNeasy kit and 0.5 to 1 ug was reverse transcribed using random hexamers. The immunoSEQ multiplex PCR assay, covering 54 Vbeta and 13 Jbeta segments, was used to amplify TCR beta CDR3 regions. PCR amplification bias was corrected using a synthetic template baseline for primer optimization and computational correction. Processing in the source paper ran as follows. Reads were annotated to V, D and J genes per IMGT and analyzed with immunoSEQ Analyzer, keeping only productive sequences. Clonality was calculated as one minus the Shannon entropy normalized by log2 of the number of productive unique sequences. For each patient and control, public and private clones were evaluated within the 100 most prevalent clones. Susac-specific clones were defined as absent from healthy and MS cohorts, 1052 published viral clones and other ImmuneACCESS disease sequences. TCRdb cleaned the public reads at Q25 with fastp, built clones with MiXCR and kept in-frame beta chains. Each CDR3 protein appears once, grouped with its most common genes and DNA. Clone size and V and J calls follow TCRdb, not the original study. The sample table holds 200,000 to 250,000 distinct CDR3 sequences, of which about 93% were seen once. The top ten clones comprise 0.055% to 0.075% of the sample.

The sequence came from a human donor with multiple sclerosis. Material: CD4+ T cells from PBMCs. The rearranged segments are TRBV24-1 and TRBJ2-3; 7 central nucleotides agree with TRBD1. The nucleotide sequence reads TGTGCCACCAGTGGCAAAACCCCGGGACAGACAGATACGCAGTATTTT. This yields the protein CATSGKTPGQTDTQYF.